These 5 T cell receptor beta chains share one sample of origin, sequenced in a study of shared clonotypes between healthy human individuals. Data came from immunoSEQ multiplex PCR; TCRdb stores just in-frame clones and leaves some out. The sample includes roughly 2.6 million clones, approximately 94% of them seen just once. The sequenced material came from naive CD4+ T cells sorted from blood. Described subset: CD45RA+ positively selected. Every receptor here comes from a young man in good health.

The chain joins TRBV6-1 to TRBJ1-2; weak D call: TRBD1 (5 bases). The CDR3 covers 14 residues. V gave up 2 bases and J gave up 4 bases, with 11 bases separating them. Germline loops: CDR1 MNHNS, CDR2 SASEGT. Written as DNA, the CDR3 is TGTGCCAGCAGTGAACTCCCAGGGCCCTATGGCTACACCTTC. Amino acid sequence: CASSELPGPYGYTF.

This clone was picked up one time. This chain joins TRBV19 and TRBJ1-2; D perhaps matches TRBD1 (5 bases). This CDR3 region has 15 residues. V lost 3 bases and J lost 2, with 13 bases in between. Germline values: CDR1 LNHDA, CDR2 SQIVND (reference sequence). CDR3 sequence reads: CASSIGGVLNYGYTF. As DNA, the CDR3 is TGTGCCAGTAGTATTGGAGGGGTATTGAACTATGGCTACACCTTC.

The rearrangement links TRBV7-6 to TRBJ2-3, with TRBD2 matching 7 bases. V lost 7 bases and J lost 9; bases outside the gene matches: 4. Germline CDR1 and CDR2: SGHVS and FNYEAQ. The CDR3 is 11 amino acids. The DNA of the CDR3 is TGTGCCAGCACCGGGGGGTACACGCAGTATTTT. This gives the protein CASTGGYTQYF.

CDR3 in DNA: TGTGCCAGCAGTTTATCTTCCAGGGTCCCCTACGAGCAGTACTTC. Its protein product is CASSLSSRVPYEQYF. This rearrangement joins TRBV27 to TRBJ2-7; the D gene is possibly TRBD1 (5 bases). Trimming shortened V by 0 bases and J by 2 bases, and 11 bases separated the two germline ends. The CDR3 totals 15 residues. Germline assignment: CDR1 MNHEY and CDR2 SMNVEV (reference sequence).

The rearrangement joins TRBV15 to TRBJ1-2, with a possible D match to TRBD1 (5 bases). The length of the CDR3 is 15 residues. From germline, CDR1 is LNHNV and CDR2 YYDKDF (reference sequence). V lost 2 bases and J 1 base, leaving 11 bases between the germline ends. CDR3: CATSRTAQGNYGYTF. CDR3 sequence (DNA): TGTGCCACCAGCAGAACAGCTCAGGGTAACTATGGCTACACCTTC. Supplemented by reference TRBV15 and TRBJ1-2, the full variable domain reads DAMVIQNPRYQVTQFGKPVTLSCSQTLNHNVMYWYQQKSSQAPKLLFHYYDKDFNNEADTPDNFQSRRPNTSFCFLDIRSPGLGDTAMYLCATSRTAQGNYGYTFGSGTRLTVV.